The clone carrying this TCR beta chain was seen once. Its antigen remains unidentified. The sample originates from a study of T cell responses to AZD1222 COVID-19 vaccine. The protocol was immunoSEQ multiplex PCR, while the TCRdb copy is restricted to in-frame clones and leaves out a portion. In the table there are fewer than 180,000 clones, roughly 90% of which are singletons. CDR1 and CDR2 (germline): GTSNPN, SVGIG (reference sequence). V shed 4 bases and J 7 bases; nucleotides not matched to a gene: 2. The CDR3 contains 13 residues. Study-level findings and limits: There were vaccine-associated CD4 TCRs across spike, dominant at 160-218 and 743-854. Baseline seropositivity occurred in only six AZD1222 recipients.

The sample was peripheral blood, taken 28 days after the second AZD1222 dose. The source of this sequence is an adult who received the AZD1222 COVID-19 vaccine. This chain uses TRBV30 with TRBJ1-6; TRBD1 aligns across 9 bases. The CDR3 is CAWKGQGNSPLHF. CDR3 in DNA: TGTGCCTGGAAGGGACAGGGAAATTCACCCCTCCACTTT.